This T cell receptor (beta chain) was documented in a study of shared clonotypes between healthy human individuals. The V segment lost 8 bases and the J segment 4 bases; nucleotides outside the gene matches: 6. The CDR3 contains 13 residues. CDR1 is SGHTA, CDR2 FQGNSA, per germline. The test was conducted at deep level. Ten immunoSEQ deep assay plates served to sequence unsorted PBMC DNA. The data were produced by immunoSEQ multiplex PCR, yet TCRdb's version contains in-frame clones alone and is incomplete. Of about 470,000 clones listed, roughly 80% are singletons. With regard to this clone: The antigen is not known.

Overall study results and limits: Having only a few donors restricted how much genetic and exposure-history diversity was captured.

The source material was PBMCs. The origin of this receptor is a woman in her thirties or forties in good health. Some clones in this sample may be carry-over from other donors' samples. The chain uses TRBV7-2 and TRBJ1-2; 8 bases match TRBD1. The CDR3 sequence: CASRPGQAYGYTF. DNA for the CDR3: TGTGCCAGCCGACCGGGACAGGCCTATGGCTACACCTTC.